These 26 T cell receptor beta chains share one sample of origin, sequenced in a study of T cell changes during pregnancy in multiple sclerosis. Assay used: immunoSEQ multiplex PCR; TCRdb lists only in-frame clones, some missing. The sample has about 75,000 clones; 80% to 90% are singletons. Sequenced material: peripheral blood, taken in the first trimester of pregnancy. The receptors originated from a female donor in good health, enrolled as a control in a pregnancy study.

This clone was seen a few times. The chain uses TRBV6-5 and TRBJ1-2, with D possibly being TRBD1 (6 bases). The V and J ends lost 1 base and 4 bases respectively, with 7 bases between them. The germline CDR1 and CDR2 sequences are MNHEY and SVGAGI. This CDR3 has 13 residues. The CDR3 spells CASSYYRAYGYTF. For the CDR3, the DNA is TGTGCCAGCAGTTACTACAGGGCCTATGGCTACACCTTC.

The CDR3 sequence is CASTPRDRGNTGELFF. CDR3 sequence (DNA): TGTGCCAGCACCCCAAGGGACAGGGGAAACACCGGGGAGCTGTTTTTT. The chain employs TRBV27 and TRBJ2-2, with 10 bases identical to TRBD1. After removal of 7 bases from V and 2 bases from J, the junction contained 7 bases not matched to a gene. This CDR3 has 16 amino acids. Per germline, CDR1 MNHEY and CDR2 SMNVEV (reference sequence).

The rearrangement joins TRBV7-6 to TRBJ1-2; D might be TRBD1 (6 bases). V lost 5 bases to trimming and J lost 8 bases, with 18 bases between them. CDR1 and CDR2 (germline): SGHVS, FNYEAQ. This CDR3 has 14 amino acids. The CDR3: CASSRSSGEGGYTF. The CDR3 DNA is TGTGCCAGCAGCCGCTCTTCAGGGGAGGGAGGCTACACCTTC.

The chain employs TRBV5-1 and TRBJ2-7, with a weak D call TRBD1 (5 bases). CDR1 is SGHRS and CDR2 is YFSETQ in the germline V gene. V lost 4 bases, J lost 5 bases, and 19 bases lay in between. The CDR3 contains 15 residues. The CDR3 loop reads CASSVGLNRQHEQYF. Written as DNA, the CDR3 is TGCGCCAGCAGCGTAGGCCTTAACAGGCAGCACGAGCAGTACTTC.

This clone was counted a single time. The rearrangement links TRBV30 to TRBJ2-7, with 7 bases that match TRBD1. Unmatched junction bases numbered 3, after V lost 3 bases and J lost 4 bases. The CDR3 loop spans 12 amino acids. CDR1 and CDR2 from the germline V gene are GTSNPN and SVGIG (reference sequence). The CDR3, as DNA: TGTGCCTGGAGGGACAGGCATTACGAGCAGTACTTC. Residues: CAWRDRHYEQYF.

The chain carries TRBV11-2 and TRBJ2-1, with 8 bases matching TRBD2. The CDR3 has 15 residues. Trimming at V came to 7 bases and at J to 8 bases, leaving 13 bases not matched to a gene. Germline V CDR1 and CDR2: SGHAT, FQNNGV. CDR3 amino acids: CASIMSSGSPDEQFF. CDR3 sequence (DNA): TGTGCCAGCATCATGTCGAGCGGGAGCCCAGATGAGCAGTTCTTC.

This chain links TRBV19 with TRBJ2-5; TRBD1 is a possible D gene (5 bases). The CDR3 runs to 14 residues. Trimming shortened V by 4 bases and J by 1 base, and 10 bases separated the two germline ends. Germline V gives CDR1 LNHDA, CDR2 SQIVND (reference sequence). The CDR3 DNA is TGTGCCAGTAGTACCCGACAGACCCAAGAGACCCAGTACTTC. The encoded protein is CASSTRQTQETQYF.

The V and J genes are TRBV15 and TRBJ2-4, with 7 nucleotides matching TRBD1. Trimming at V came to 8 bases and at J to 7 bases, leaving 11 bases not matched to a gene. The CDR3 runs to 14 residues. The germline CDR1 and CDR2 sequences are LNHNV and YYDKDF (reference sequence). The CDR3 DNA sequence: TGTGCCACCGGGAAGCGACAGGGTAGGAACATTCAGTACTTC. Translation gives CATGKRQGRNIQYF.

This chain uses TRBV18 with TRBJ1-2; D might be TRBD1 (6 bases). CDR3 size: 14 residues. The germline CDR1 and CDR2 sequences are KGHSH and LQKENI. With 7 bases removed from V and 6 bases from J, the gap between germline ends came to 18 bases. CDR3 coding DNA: TGTGCCAGCTTACCCCAACAGGGAGCTCATGGCTACACCTTC. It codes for CASLPQQGAHGYTF. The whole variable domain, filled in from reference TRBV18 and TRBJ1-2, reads NAGVMQNPRHLVRRRGQEARLRCSPMKGHSHVYWYRQLPEEGLKFMVYLQKENIIDESGMPKERFSAEFPKEGPSILRIQQVVRGDSAAYFCASLPQQGAHGYTFGSGTRLTVV.

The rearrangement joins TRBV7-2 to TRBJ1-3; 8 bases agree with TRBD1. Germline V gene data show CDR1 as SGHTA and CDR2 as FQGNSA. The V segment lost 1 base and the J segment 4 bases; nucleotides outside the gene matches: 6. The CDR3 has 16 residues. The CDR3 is CASSLEARGLGNTIYF. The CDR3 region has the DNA TGTGCCAGCAGCTTAGAGGCCAGGGGGCTGGGAAACACCATATATTTT.

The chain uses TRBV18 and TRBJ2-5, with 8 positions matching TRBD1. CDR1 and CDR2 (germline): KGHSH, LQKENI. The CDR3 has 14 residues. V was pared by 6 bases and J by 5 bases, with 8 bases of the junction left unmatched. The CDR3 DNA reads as TGTGCCAGCTCTTCAGGGGGCTCCCTGGAGACCCAGTACTTC. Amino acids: CASSSGGSLETQYF. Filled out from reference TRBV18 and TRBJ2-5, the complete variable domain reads NAGVMQNPRHLVRRRGQEARLRCSPMKGHSHVYWYRQLPEEGLKFMVYLQKENIIDESGMPKERFSAEFPKEGPSILRIQQVVRGDSAAYFCASSSGGSLETQYFGPGTRLLVL.

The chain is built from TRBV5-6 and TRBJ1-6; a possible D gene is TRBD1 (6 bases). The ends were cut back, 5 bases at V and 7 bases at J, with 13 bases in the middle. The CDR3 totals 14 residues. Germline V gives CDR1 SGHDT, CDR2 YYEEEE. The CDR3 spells CASSTGFPNSPLHF. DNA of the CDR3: TGTGCCAGCAGTACAGGGTTCCCAAATTCACCCCTCCACTTT.

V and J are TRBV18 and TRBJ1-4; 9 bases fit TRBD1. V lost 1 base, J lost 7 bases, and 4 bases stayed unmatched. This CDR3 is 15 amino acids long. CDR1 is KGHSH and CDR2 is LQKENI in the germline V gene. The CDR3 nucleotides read TGTGCCAGCTCACCACGGGGACAGGGTAGTGAAAAACTGTTTTTT. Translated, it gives CASSPRGQGSEKLFF.

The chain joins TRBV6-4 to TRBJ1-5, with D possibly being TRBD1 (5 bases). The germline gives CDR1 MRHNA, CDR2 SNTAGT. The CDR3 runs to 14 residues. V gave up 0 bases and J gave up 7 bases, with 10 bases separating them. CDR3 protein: CASSDSSGGQPQHF. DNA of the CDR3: TGTGCCAGCAGTGACTCGAGCGGGGGGCAGCCCCAGCATTTT.

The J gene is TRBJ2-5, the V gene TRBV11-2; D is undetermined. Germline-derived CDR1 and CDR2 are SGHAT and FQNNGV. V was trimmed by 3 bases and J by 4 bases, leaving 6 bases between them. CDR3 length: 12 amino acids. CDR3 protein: CASSLRSETQYF. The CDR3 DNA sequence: TGTGCCAGCAGCTTGAGATCAGAGACCCAGTACTTC.

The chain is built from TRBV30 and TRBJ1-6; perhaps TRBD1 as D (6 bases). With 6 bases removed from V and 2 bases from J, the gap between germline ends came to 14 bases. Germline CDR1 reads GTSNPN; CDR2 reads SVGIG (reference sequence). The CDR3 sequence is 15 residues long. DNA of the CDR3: TGTGCCTGCGAGACAGGTCGAGCCTATAATTCACCCCTCCACTTT. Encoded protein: CACETGRAYNSPLHF.

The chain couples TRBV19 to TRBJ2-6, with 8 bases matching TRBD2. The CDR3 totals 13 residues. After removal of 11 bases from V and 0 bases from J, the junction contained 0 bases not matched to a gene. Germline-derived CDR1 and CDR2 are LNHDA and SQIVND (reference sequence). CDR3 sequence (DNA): TGTGCCGCGGGGGGCTCTGGGGCCAACGTCCTGACTTTC. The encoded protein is CAAGGSGANVLTF.

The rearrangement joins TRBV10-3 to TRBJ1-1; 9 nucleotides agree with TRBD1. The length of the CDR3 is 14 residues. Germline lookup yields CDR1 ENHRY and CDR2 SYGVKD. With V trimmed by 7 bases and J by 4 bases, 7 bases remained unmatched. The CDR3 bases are TGTGCCATCACCACAGGGGGCGCGGGCACTGAAGCTTTCTTT. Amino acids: CAITTGGAGTEAFF.

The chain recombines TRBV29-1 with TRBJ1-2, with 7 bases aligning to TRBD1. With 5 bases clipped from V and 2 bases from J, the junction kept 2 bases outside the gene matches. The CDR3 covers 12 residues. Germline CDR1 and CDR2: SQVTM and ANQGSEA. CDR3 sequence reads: CSVLQGNYGYTF. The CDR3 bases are TGCAGCGTTCTACAGGGGAACTATGGCTACACCTTC.

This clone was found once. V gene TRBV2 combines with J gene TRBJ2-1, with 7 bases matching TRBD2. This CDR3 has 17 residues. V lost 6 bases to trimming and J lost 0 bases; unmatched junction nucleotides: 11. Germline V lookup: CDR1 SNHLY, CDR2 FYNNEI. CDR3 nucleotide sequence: TGTGCCAGCAGCGCGGAAGCGGGACCGTACTCCTACAATGAGCAGTTCTTC. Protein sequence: CASSAEAGPYSYNEQFF.

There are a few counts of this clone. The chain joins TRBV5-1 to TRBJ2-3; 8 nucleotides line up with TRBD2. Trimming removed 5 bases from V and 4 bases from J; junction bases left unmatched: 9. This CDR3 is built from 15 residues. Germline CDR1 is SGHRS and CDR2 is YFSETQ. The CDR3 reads CASRDEGGGPDTQYF. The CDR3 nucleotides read TGCGCCAGCAGGGATGAGGGCGGGGGGCCAGATACGCAGTATTTT.

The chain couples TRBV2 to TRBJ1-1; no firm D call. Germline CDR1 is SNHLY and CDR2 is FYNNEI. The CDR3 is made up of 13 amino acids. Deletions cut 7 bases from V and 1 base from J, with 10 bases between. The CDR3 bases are TGTGCCAGCACCGAGCGCTGGAACACTGAAGCTTTCTTT. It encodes CASTERWNTEAFF.

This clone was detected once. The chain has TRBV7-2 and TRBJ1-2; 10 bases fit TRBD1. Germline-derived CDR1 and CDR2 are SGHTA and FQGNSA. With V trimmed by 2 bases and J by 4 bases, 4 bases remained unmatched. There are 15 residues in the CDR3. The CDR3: CASSLRGDRGYGYTF. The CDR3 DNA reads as TGTGCCAGCAGCTTAAGGGGGGACAGGGGCTATGGCTACACCTTC. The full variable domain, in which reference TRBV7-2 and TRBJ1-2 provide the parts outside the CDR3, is GAGVSQSPSNKVTEKGKDVELRCDPISGHTALYWYRQSLGQGLEFLIYFQGNSAPDKSGLPSDRFSAERTGGSVSTLTIQRTQQEDSAVYLCASSLRGDRGYGYTFGSGTRLTVV.

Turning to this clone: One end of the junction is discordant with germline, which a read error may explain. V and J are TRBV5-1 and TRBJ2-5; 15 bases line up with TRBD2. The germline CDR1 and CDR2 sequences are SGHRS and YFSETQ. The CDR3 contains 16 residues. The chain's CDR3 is CASSVGTSGGQGTQYF. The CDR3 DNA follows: TGCGCCAGCAGCGTTGGGACTAGCGGGGGGCAAGGGACCCAGTACTTC.

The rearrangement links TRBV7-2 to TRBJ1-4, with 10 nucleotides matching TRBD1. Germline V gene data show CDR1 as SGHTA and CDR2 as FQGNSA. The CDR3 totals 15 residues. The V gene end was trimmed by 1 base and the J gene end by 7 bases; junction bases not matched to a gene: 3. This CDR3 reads CASSLGGQGPEKLFF. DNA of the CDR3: TGTGCCAGCAGCTTAGGGGGACAGGGGCCTGAAAAACTGTTTTTT.

The CDR3 bases are TGCGCCAGCAGCCACGCGACAGGGACGGACACCGGGGAGCTGTTTTTT. It codes for CASSHATGTDTGELFF. This chain connects TRBV4-3 to TRBJ2-2; TRBD1 agrees at 7 bases. Germline CDR1 reads LGHNA; CDR2 reads YSLEER. The CDR3 is made up of 16 amino acids. With V trimmed by 3 bases and J by 3 bases, 7 bases remained unmatched.